The 12 T cell receptor beta chains in this list originate from one sample, sequenced in a study of T cell repertoires in cytomegalovirus infection. TCRdb analysed the reads with MiXCR anew, one entry per CDR3 protein. Seen here are around 78,000 distinct CDR3 sequences, under 30% observed once, and the top ten hold approximately 53%. Their antigens are not known. Sequenced here: CD8+ T cells from cultured PBMCs, sampled from culture after CMV antigen stimulation. These receptors all come from a human donor in good health (CMV status not recorded). Some clones in this sample may be carry-over from other donors' samples.

This clonotype was seen more than once but under ten times. The chain carries TRBV4-2 and TRBJ1-2; 10 bases are a match to TRBD1. Germline V CDR1 and CDR2: LGHNA, YNFKEQ. J was trimmed by 4 bases and V by 3 bases; bases with no gene match: 8. This CDR3 is built from 16 residues. The DNA of the CDR3 is TGTGCCAGCAGCCAGGAGACAGGGGGCTTCGCCTATGGCTACACCTTC. Translating it yields CASSQETGGFAYGYTF.

The gene calls are TRBV5-6 and TRBJ2-1; possibly TRBD1 or TRBD2 for D (7 bases each). From germline, CDR1 is SGHDT and CDR2 YYEEEE. The V gene lost 4 bases and the J gene lost 2 bases, with 13 bases spanning the gap. The CDR3 runs 15 residues. The CDR3 nucleotides are TGTGCCAGCAGCGTGGGAGGGGGCGCCTACAATGAGCAGTTCTTC. Translating it yields CASSVGGGAYNEQFF.

The J gene is TRBJ2-4, the V gene TRBV5-1; D possibly corresponds to TRBD1 (6 bases). The CDR3 is 14 residues long. Per the germline V gene, CDR1 is SGHRS and CDR2 is YFSETQ. Trimming shortened V by 3 bases and J by 4 bases, and 11 bases separated the two germline ends. CDR3: CASSYRQGKNIQYF. Here the CDR3 DNA reads TGCGCCAGCAGCTATAGGCAGGGGAAAAACATTCAGTACTTC.

This clonotype has a count of ten or more. The gene calls are TRBV12-3 or TRBV12-4 and TRBJ2-2; TRBD2 agrees at 12 bases. The length of the CDR3 is 16 residues. V lost 1 base to trimming and J lost 4 bases; unmatched junction nucleotides: 1. CDR3 in amino acids: CASSLGLAGVTGELFF. Here the CDR3 DNA reads TGTGCCAGCAGTTTAGGACTAGCGGGGGTCACCGGGGAGCTGTTTTTT.

The rearrangement joins TRBV29-1 to TRBJ1-3; 7 nucleotides align to TRBD1. This CDR3 region has 15 residues. Unmatched junction bases numbered 5, after V lost 1 base and J lost 2 bases. Germline CDR1 reads SQVTM; CDR2 reads ANQGSEA. The CDR3 reads CSVEGRGETGNTIYF. CDR3 DNA: TGCAGCGTTGAAGGCAGGGGGGAAACTGGAAACACCATATATTTT. The full variable domain, completed using reference TRBV29-1 and TRBJ1-3, is SAVISQKPSRDICQRGTSLTIQCQVDSQVTMMFWYRQQPGQSLTLIATANQGSEATYESGFVIDKFPISRPNLTFSTLTVSNMSPEDSSIYLCSVEGRGETGNTIYFGEGSWLTVV.

This clonotype was counted only a few times. The chain is built from TRBV29-1 and TRBJ2-3, with D perhaps TRBD2 (5 bases). CDR3 length equals 14 residues. In germline, CDR1 is SQVTM, CDR2 ANQGSEA. V was shortened by 5 bases and J by 0 bases, with 12 bases between the two germline ends. CDR3 protein: CSVPDLRSTDTQYF. The DNA for the CDR3 is TGCAGCGTTCCGGACTTGCGAAGCACAGATACGCAGTATTTT.

Ten or more counts support this clonotype. In DNA form, the CDR3 reads TGTGCCAGCAGCCCGGGGACAGGGAGCCTGAGCACAGATACGCAGTATTTT. The encoded protein is CASSPGTGSLSTDTQYF. This rearrangement joins TRBV7-3 to TRBJ2-3; TRBD1 agrees at 9 bases. This CDR3 spans 17 amino acids. Germline V gene data show CDR1 as SGHTA and CDR2 as FQGTGA. Losses at the gene ends were 5 bases for V and 0 bases for J; bases not matched to a gene: 9.

In this sample, this clonotype turned up a few times. This rearrangement joins TRBV7-6 to TRBJ1-2; 9 bases line up with TRBD1. This CDR3 is built from 15 residues. Trimming removed 5 bases from V and 3 bases from J; junction bases left unmatched: 7. CDR1 is SGHVS, CDR2 FNYEAQ, per germline. CDR3 DNA: TGTGCCAGCAGCGCGGGACAGGGAGTCGACTATGGCTACACCTTC. It codes for CASSAGQGVDYGYTF.

As for this clonotype: A read error may explain this, as a much larger clone is one base away. V usage is TRBV14 and J usage is TRBJ1-6, with TRBD1 identical over 8 bases. CDR1 is SGHDN and CDR2 is FVKESK in the germline V gene. The CDR3 loop spans 15 amino acids. V lost 0 bases, J lost 11 bases, and 6 bases stayed unmatched. The CDR3 loop is CASSQDQTGVAPLHF. DNA of the CDR3: TGTGCCAGCAGCCAAGATCAGACAGGGGTTGCACCCCTCCACTTT.

This clonotype occurred a few times. The chain is built from TRBV27 and TRBJ2-5, with 10 bases matching TRBD2. In germline, CDR1 is MNHEY, CDR2 SMNVEV (reference sequence). CDR3 size: 15 residues. V was clipped by 8 bases and J by 4 bases; unmatched bases: 10. The CDR3 bases are TGTGCCAGCGCAACCTCTAGCGGGAGAAGAGAGACCCAGTACTTC. This sequence encodes CASATSSGRRETQYF.

The chain combines TRBV6-6 with TRBJ2-5, with 10 bases lining up with TRBD1. V lost 0 bases, J lost 5 bases, and 6 bases stayed unmatched. CDR3 length: 16 amino acids. Germline CDR1 is MNHNY and CDR2 is SVGAGI (reference sequence). This chain's CDR3 is CASSYSGQGVGETQYF. CDR3 bases: TGTGCCAGCAGTTACTCCGGACAGGGGGTTGGGGAGACCCAGTACTTC.

The chain combines TRBV9 with TRBJ2-1, with 7 nucleotides matching TRBD2. The V and J ends lost 3 bases and 3 bases, in that order; junction bases with no gene match: 9. CDR1 SGDLS and CDR2 YYNGEE come from the germline V gene. This CDR3 comprises 16 residues. CDR3 DNA: TGTGCCAGCAGCGATGGAGAGAGCGGGGTCTACAATGAGCAGTTCTTC. This gives the protein CASSDGESGVYNEQFF.